The next 2 T cell receptor beta chains were all read from a single sample in a study of T cell changes during pregnancy in multiple sclerosis (dated 2019 in TCRdb). Preparation of the library involved the immunoSEQ multiplex PCR assay. TCRdb provides this immuneACCESS table in a form limited to in-frame rearrangements. Some clones are lacking; in checked studies, under half of them reflect an unresolved V gene, and why the rest are absent is not known. This sample is represented by some 40,000 clones; about 94% of them were singletons. The ten largest clones capture about 0.4% of the sample. Here the sequenced sample was CD4+ T cells from peripheral blood mononuclear cells, taken in the second trimester of pregnancy. These receptors were taken from a female donor with multiple sclerosis, enrolled in a pregnancy study.

The gene calls are TRBV5-4 and TRBJ1-5, with 9 bases identical to TRBD1. Germline V gene data show CDR1 as SGHNT and CDR2 as YYREEE (reference sequence). Losses at the gene ends were 2 bases for V and 7 bases for J; bases not matched to a gene: 4. The CDR3 extends over 14 amino acids. CDR3 region: CASSLQGAGQPQHF. The CDR3 DNA reads TGTGCCAGCAGCTTACAGGGGGCAGGACAGCCCCAGCATTTT.

The rearrangement uses TRBV18 and TRBJ2-2; D perhaps matches TRBD1 (6 bases). This CDR3 is 13 amino acids long. The V end was cut by 5 bases, the J end by 6 bases, with 10 bases between. From germline, CDR1 is KGHSH and CDR2 LQKENI. The chain's CDR3 is CASSVQGSGELFF. DNA of the CDR3: TGTGCCAGCTCAGTACAGGGATCCGGGGAGCTGTTTTTT.